The present T cell receptor (beta chain) was sequenced within a study of blood T cell repertoires in COVID-19. The method was immunoSEQ multiplex PCR; TCRdb's version includes in-frame clones alone and lacks a portion of them. Of hundreds of thousands of clones in the sample, about 88% were seen once. Trimming shortened V by 3 bases and J by 5 bases, and 14 bases separated the two germline ends. This CDR3 has 15 residues. CDR1 and CDR2 from the germline V gene are MNHEY and SMNVEV (reference sequence). This sequence was found in a woman aged 40-49 years who had recovered from COVID-19. What was sequenced was PBMCs or T cells enriched from blood (not recorded which). The V and J genes are TRBV27 and TRBJ1-5, with D possibly being TRBD1 (6 bases). CDR3 in amino acids: CASSFQGPTYQPQHF. The CDR3 DNA reads as TGTGCCAGCAGTTTCCAGGGGCCTACATATCAGCCCCAGCATTTT.